This T cell receptor beta chain derives from a study of T-cell memory formation after mild COVID-19. Whole-study context: TCR clusters showed largely donor specificity. Study conclusions and caveats: Pre-infection memory contained some responding clones, which suggested that cross-reactive memory had joined. Mainly CM and EM harbored the contracting CD4+ clones; mainly EMRA harbored the CD8+ ones.

As concerns this clonotype: Its antigen is not known.

Germline assignment: CDR1 GTSNPN and CDR2 SVGIG (reference sequence). Losses at the gene ends were 6 bases for V and 0 bases for J; bases not matched to a gene: 10. This CDR3 contains 15 residues. TCRdb reprocessed the 5' RACE reads with MiXCR, giving one entry per CDR3 protein. The profile covers roughly 600,000 distinct CDR3 sequences, with roughly 18% appearing a single time and 9.5% to 15% taken by the ten largest. Sequenced material: PBMCs or a T cell subset sorted from them (not recorded which). The rearrangement links TRBV30 to TRBJ1-1, with 7 nucleotides matching TRBD1. This sequence was found in an adult woman who had mild COVID-19 (a few samples of this study predate the infection). Cell type and time point are not known. The CDR3 here is CACLRQGKMNTEAFF. Written as DNA, the CDR3 is TGTGCCTGCCTGAGACAGGGCAAGATGAACACTGAAGCTTTCTTT.